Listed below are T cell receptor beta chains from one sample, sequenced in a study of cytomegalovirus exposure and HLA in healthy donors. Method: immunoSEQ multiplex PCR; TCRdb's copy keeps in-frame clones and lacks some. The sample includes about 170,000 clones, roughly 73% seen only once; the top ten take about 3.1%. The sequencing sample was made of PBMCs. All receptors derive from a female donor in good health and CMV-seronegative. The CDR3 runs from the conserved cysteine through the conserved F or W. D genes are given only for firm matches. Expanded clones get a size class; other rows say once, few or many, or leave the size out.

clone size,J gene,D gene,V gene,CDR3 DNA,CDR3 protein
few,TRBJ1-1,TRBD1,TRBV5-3,TGTGCCAGAAGCCGAGGTCCGGGACAGGGGGCATCAACTGAAGCTTTCTTT,CARSRGPGQGASTEAFF
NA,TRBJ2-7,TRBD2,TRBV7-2,TGTGCCAGCAGCCAGACTAGCGGGTACGAGCAGTACTTC,CASSQTSGYEQYF
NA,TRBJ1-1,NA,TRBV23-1,TGCGCCAGCACGCGGACTGAAGCTTTCTTT,CASTRTEAFF
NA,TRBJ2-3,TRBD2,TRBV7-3,TGTGCCAGCAGCTTAGGGACTAGCGGGAGTTATACGCAGTATTTT,CASSLGTSGSYTQYF
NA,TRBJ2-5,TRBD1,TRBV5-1,TGCGCCAGCAGCCCGAGACAGGGGAGCACCCAAGAGACCCAGTACTTC,CASSPRQGSTQETQYF
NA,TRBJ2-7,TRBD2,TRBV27,TGTGCCAGCAGCTGGGGAGGGACTAGCGGGGGGGGCTCCTACGAGCAGTACTTC,CASSWGGTSGGGSYEQYF
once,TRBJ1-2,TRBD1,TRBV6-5,TGTGCCAGCAGTTTCTCGGACAGGAGCTATGGCTACACCTTC,CASSFSDRSYGYTF
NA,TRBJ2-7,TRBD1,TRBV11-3,TGTGCCAGCAGCTCCCGGGACAGCTACGAGCAGTACTTC,CASSSRDSYEQYF
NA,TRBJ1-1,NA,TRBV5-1,TGCGCCAGCAGCCTACCGAACACTGAAGCTTTCTTT,CASSLPNTEAFF
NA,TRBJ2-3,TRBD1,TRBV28,TGTGCCAGCAGTTACCGGGACAGAGGGCCAGATACGCAGTATTTT,CASSYRDRGPDTQYF
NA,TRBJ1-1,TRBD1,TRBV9,TGTGCCAGCAGCCACGCAGGGGGCTTGAACACTGAAGCTTTCTTT,CASSHAGGLNTEAFF
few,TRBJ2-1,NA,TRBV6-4,TGTGCCAGCAGTGACTCGGACAACAATGAGCAGTTCTTC,CASSDSDNNEQFF
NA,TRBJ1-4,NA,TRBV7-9,TGTGCCAGCAGCTTTCGCGGACAACCAAATGAAAAACTGTTTTTT,CASSFRGQPNEKLFF
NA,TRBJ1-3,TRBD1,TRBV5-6,TGTGCCAGCAGCTTGGGACAGGGGATTGGAAACACCATATATTTT,CASSLGQGIGNTIYF
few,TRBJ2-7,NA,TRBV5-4,TGTGCCAGCAGCAAAGACTCGTCCCAGGAGCAGTACTTC,CASSKDSSQEQYF
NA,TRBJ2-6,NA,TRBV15,TGTGCCACCAGCAGAGCCCCAGTTGGGACACCTGCCTCTGGGGCCAACGTCCTGACTTTC,CATSRAPVGTPASGANVLTF
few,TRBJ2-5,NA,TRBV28,TGTGCCAGCAGACAGGGTTCCGAGACCCAGTACTTC,CASRQGSETQYF
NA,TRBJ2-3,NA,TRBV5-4,TGTGCCAGCAGCATCCTCACAGATACGCAGTATTTT,CASSILTDTQYF
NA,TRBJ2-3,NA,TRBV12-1,TGTGCCAGCAGGGACTATGGGCACCCCGTACCCACAGATACGCAGTATTTT,CASRDYGHPVPTDTQYF
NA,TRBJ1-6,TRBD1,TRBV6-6,TGTGCCAGCAGGGGGACAGGCAAGAATTCACCCCTCCACTTT,CASRGTGKNSPLHF
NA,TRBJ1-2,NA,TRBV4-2,TGTGCCAGCAGCCAAGAGGCCAGGGACTATGGCTACACCTTC,CASSQEARDYGYTF
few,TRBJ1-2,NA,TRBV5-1,TGCGCCAGCAGCATGACAGCGCCAGGTGGCTACACCTTC,CASSMTAPGGYTF
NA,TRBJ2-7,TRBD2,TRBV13,TGTGCCAGCAGCCCCTTCCGCGGGGGAGAGCAGTACTTC,CASSPFRGGEQYF
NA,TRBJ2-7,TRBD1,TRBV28,TGTGCCAGCAGTCCCCGCGGGACAGGCTCCTACGAGCAGTACTTC,CASSPRGTGSYEQYF
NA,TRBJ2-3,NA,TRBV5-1,TGCGCCAGCAGCTTGGCGGCAGGGATGGATACGCAGTATTTT,CASSLAAGMDTQYF
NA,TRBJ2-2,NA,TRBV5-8,TGTGCCAGCCCCTCGCGGGTCTTCCGGGTGACCGGGGAGCTGTTTTTT,CASPSRVFRVTGELFF
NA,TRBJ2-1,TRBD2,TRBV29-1,TGCAGCGTTGATAAGGGACTAGCGGGGGGGCATGGGGGGAATGAGCAGTTCTTC,CSVDKGLAGGHGGNEQFF
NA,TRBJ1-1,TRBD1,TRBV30,TGTGCCTGGAGGGGAACAGGGGGCACTGAAGCTTTCTTT,CAWRGTGGTEAFF
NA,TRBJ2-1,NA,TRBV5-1,TGCGCCAGCAGCTGGGGTCTGAGCGGTGGTTACAATGAGCAGTTCTTC,CASSWGLSGGYNEQFF
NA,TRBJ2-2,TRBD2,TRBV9,TGTGCCAGCAGCGTTAGCGGGGGGGCCGGGGAGCTGTTTTTT,CASSVSGGAGELFF
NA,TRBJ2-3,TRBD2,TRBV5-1,TGCGCCAGCAGCTTCGGGACTAGCGGGGGGACGAGCACAGATACGCAGTATTTT,CASSFGTSGGTSTDTQYF
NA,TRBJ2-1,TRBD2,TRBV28,TGTGCCAGCAGTCTTTCCGGGACTAGCGGGAGGGGGCGGAATGAGCAGTTCTTC,CASSLSGTSGRGRNEQFF
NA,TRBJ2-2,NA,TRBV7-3,TGTGCCAGCAGCTTAATTGGGAGACCGAACACCGGGGAGCTGTTTTTT,CASSLIGRPNTGELFF
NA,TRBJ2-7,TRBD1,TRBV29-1,TGCAGCGTTGAAGCGGGACAGGCACTCTACGAGCAGTACTTC,CSVEAGQALYEQYF
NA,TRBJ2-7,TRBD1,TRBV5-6,TGTGCCAGCAGCTTGGGGGACAGGTACTACGAGCAGTACTTC,CASSLGDRYYEQYF
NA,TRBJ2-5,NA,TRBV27,TGTGCCAGCAGTTTACACAGAAACCAAGAGACCCAGTACTTC,CASSLHRNQETQYF
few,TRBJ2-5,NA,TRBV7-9,TGTGCCAGCAGCTTAGTAGTGGGCCTGGAGACCCAGTACTTC,CASSLVVGLETQYF
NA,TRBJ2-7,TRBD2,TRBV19,TGTGCCAGTAGTATCGGTGCTAGCGGGAGATGGTACGAGCAGTACTTC,CASSIGASGRWYEQYF
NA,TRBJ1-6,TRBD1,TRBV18,TGTGCCAGCTCACCCTGGGACAGGGATAATTCACCCCTCCACTTT,CASSPWDRDNSPLHF
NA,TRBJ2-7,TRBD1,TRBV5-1,TGCGCCAGCAGCTTGGGCGTATCGGGACAGGGGAACTACGAGCAGTACTTC,CASSLGVSGQGNYEQYF
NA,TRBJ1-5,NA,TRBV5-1,TGCGCCAGCAGCCCGGGCGGGACTGGCAATCAGCCCCAGCATTTT,CASSPGGTGNQPQHF
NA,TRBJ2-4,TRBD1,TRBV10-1,TGCGCCAGCAGTGAGTCTTCGGACAGGCTAGCCAAAAACATTCAGTACTTC,CASSESSDRLAKNIQYF
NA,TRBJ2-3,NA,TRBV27,TGTGCCAGCAGTTTATGGGCCCCGGCGGGTTCAGGCAACACAGATACGCAGTATTTT,CASSLWAPAGSGNTDTQYF
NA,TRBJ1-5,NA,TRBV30,TGTGCCTGGAGTGTATCGAGAGGGGGGGGAGAAAGCAATCAGCCCCAGCATTTT,CAWSVSRGGGESNQPQHF
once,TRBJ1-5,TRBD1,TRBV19,TGTGCCAGTAGTGTACAGGGGGGAGGGCGTCAGCCCCAGCATTTT,CASSVQGGGRQPQHF
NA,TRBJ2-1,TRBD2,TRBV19,TGTGCCAGTAGGGCGCCGGGACTAGTCGATGAGCAGTTCTTC,CASRAPGLVDEQFF
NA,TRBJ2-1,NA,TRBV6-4,TGTGCCAGCAGCGTAGGCAGGGACAATGAGCAGTTCTTC,CASSVGRDNEQFF
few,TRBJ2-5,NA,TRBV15,TGTGCCACCAGCAGAGATTATTCGGAAGAGACCCAGTACTTC,CATSRDYSEETQYF
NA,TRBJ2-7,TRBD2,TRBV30,TGTGCCTGGAATACGGGACTAGCGGGAGGTTTCCACGAGCAGTACTTC,CAWNTGLAGGFHEQYF
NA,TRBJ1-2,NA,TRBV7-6,TGTGCCAGCAGCGCTATCATGGTGGAGGGAAGAAACACCTTC,CASSAIMVEGRNTF
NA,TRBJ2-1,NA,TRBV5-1,TGCGCCAGCAGCTTGGAACAGATCTACAATGAGCAGTTCTTC,CASSLEQIYNEQFF
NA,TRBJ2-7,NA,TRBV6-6,TGTGCCAGCAGCCTCGTTGAACTCTCCTACGAGCAGTACTTC,CASSLVELSYEQYF
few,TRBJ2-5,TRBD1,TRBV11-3,TGTGCCAGCAGCCCTTGGACAGGGAAAGGCGAGACCCAGTACTTC,CASSPWTGKGETQYF